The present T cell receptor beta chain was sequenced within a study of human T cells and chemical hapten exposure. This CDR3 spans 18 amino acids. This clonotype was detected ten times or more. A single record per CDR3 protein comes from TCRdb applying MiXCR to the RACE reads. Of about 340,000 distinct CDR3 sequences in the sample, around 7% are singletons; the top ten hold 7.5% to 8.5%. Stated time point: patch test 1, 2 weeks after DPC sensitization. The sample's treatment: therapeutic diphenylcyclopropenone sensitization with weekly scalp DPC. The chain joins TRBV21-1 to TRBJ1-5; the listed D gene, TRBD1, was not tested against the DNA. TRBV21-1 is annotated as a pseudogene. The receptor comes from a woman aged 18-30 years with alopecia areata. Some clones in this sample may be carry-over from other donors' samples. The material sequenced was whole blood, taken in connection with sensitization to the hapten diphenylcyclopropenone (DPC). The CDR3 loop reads CASSKDAGGALGDQPQHF. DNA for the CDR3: TGTGCCAGCAGCAAAGATGCAGGGGGCGCGTTAGGTGATCAGCCCCAGCATTTT.